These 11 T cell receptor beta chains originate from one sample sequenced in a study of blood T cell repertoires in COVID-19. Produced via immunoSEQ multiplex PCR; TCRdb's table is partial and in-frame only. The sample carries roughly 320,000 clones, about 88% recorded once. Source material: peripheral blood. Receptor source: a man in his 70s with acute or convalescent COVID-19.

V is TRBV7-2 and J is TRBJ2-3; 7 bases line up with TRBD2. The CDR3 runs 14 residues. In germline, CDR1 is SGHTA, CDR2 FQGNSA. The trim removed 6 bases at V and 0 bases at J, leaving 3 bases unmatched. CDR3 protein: CASRGLISTDTQYF. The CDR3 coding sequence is TGTGCCAGCAGGGGACTAATCAGCACAGATACGCAGTATTTT.

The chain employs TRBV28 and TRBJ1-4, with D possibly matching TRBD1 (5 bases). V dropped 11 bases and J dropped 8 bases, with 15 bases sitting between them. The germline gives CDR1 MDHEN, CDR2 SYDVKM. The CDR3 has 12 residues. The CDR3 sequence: CAAGGIGEKLFF. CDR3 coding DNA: TGTGCCGCGGGGGGTATCGGCGAAAAACTGTTTTTT.

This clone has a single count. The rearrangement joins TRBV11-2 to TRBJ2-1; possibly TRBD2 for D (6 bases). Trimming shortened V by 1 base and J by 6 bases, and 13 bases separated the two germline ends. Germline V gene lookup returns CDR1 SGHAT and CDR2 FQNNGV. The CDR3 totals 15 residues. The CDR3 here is CASSLAGLASNEQFF. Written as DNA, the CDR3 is TGTGCCAGCAGCTTAGCCGGTCTAGCGTCCAATGAGCAGTTCTTC.

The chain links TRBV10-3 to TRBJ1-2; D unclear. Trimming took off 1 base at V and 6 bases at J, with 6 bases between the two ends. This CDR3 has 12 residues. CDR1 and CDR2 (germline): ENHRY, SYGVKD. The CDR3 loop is CAISELQDGYTF. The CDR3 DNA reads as TGTGCCATCAGTGAGTTGCAGGATGGCTACACCTTC.

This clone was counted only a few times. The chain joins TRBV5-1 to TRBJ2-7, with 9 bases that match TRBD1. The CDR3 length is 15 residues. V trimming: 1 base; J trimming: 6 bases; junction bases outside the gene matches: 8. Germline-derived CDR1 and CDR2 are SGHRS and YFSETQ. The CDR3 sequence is CASSLTGQGQGEQYF. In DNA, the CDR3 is TGCGCCAGCAGCTTGACTGGACAGGGGCAGGGCGAGCAGTACTTC.

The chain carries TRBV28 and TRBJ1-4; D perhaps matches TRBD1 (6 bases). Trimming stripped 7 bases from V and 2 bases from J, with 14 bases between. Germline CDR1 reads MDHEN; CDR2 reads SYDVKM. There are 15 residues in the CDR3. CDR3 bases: TGTGCCAGCACCAGAGGGGGGGCTACTAATGAAAAACTGTTTTTT. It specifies CASTRGGATNEKLFF. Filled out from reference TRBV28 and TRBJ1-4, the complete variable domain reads DVKVTQSSRYLVKRTGEKVFLECVQDMDHENMFWYRQDPGLGLRLIYFSYDVKMKEKGDIPEGYSVSREKKERFSLILESASTNQTSMYLCASTRGGATNEKLFFGSGTQLSVL.

CDR3 in DNA: TGTGCCAGCAGTGGACAGGCGAACACCGGGGAGCTGTTTTTT. Protein sequence: CASSGQANTGELFF. The chain has TRBV6-2 or TRBV6-3 and TRBJ2-2; 7 bases are a match to TRBD1. The ends lost 5 bases at V and 0 bases at J; junction bases unmatched: 0. Germline V gene lookup returns CDR1 MNHEY and CDR2 SVGEGT. The CDR3 sequence is 14 residues long.

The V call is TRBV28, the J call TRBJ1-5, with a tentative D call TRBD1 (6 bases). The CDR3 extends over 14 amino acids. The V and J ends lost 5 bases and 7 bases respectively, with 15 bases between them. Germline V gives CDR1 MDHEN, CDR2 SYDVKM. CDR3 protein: CASSQGGQSQPQHF. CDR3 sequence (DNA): TGTGCCAGCAGTCAAGGGGGACAATCCCAGCCCCAGCATTTT.

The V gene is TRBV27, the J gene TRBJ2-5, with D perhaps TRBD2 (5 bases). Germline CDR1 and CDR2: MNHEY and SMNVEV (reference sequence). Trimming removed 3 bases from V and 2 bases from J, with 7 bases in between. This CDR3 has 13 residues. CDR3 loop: CASSFGLQETQYF. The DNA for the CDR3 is TGTGCCAGCAGTTTCGGACTTCAAGAGACCCAGTACTTC.

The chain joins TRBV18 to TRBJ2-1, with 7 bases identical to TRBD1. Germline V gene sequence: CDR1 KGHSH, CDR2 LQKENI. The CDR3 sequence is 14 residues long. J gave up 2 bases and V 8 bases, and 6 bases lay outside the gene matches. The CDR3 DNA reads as TGTGCCAGCCACCATGGGACAGCCTACAATGAGCAGTTCTTC. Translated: CASHHGTAYNEQFF.

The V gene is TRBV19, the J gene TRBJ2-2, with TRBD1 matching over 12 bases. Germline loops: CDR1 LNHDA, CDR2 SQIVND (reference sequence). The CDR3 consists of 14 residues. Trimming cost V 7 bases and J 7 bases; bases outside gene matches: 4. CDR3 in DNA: TGTGCCAGTAACCGGGACAGGGGGCACGGGGAGCTGTTTTTT. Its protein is CASNRDRGHGELFF. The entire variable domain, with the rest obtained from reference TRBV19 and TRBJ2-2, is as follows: DGGITQSPKYLFRKEGQNVTLSCEQNLNHDAMYWYRQDPGQGLRLIYYSQIVNDFQKGDIAEGYSVSREKKESFPLTVTSAQKNPTAFYLCASNRDRGHGELFFGEGSRLTVL.